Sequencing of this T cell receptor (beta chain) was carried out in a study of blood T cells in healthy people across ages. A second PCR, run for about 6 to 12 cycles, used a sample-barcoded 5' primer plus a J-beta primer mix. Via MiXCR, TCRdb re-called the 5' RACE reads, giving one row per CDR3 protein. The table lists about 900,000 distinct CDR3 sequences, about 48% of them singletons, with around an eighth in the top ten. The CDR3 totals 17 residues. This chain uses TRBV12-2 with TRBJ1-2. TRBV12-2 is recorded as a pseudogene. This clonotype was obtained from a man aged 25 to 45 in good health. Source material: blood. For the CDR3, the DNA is TGTGCAAGTCGCTTCCCTCTCAGCCAGTTAACTAACTATGGCTACACCTTC. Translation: CASRFPLSQLTNYGYTF.